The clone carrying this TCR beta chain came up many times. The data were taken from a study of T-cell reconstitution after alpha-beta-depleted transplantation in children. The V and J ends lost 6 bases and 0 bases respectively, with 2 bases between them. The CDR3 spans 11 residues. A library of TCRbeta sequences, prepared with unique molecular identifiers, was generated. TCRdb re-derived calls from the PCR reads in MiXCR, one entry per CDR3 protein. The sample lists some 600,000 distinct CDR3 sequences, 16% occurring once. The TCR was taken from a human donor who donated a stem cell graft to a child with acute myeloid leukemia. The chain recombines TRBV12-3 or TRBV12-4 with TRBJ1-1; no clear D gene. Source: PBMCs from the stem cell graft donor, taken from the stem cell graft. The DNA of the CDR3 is TGTGCCAGCAGGATGAACACTGAAGCTTTCTTT. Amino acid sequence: CASRMNTEAFF.